Given below is one TCR beta chain in context. What it recognizes is unknown. The read finishes 3 residues shy of the CDR3 end, and the germline J gene is used to complete it. The data stem from a study of T cells in women clearing cervical HPV infection. Study information: Case blood drawn at lesion detection; control blood after infection cleared.

J gave up 0 bases and V 9 bases, and 6 bases lay outside the gene matches. This CDR3 spans 15 amino acids. Germline-derived CDR1 and CDR2 are SNHLY and FYNNEI. Assay: immunoSEQ multiplex PCR; the TCRdb copy retains only in-frame clones and omits some. The sample table sets out 20,000 to 25,000 clones. Study-level results: Cases carried less TRBV6-7 than controls: 0.11% versus 0.16%.

The receptor was derived from a woman aged 18 to 69 with a cervical HPV16 infection that either progressed to CIN3+ or cleared (not recorded which). The genes are TRBV2 and TRBJ2-1, with 9 bases fitting TRBD2. The sequencing sample was made of blood buffy coat. The chain's CDR3 is CASRSGGSSYNEQFF. Incomplete CDR3 DNA: TGTGCCAGTAGAAGCGGGGGGAGCTCCTACAATGAG.